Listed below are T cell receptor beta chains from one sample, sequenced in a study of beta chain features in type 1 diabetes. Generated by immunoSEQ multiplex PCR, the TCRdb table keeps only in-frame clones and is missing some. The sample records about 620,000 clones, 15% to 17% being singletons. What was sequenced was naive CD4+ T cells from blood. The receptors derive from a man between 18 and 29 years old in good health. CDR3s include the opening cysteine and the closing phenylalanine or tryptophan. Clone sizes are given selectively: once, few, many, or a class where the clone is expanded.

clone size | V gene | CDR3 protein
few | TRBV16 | CASSKKARAPGPLYEQYF
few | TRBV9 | CASSVGQGEKTQYF
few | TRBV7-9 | CASSSLDPGNTIYF
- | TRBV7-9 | CASSENSGSKLFF
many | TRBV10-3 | CAITGGHVDYGYTF
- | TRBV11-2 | CASSTWTGLVTIETQYF
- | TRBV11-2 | CASSELRGSYNEQFF
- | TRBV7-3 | CASSLMSQSEAFF
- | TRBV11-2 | CASSSRGAGVTGELFF
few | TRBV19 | CASSIGGKRSYEQYF
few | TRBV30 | CAGGYQETQYF
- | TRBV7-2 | CASSLGTSGEQYF
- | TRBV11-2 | CASSQQGVGYEQYF
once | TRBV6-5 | CASSLTANYGYTF
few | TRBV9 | CASSVRNSLGGGTDTQYF
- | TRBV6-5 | CASRVTRDSHYEQYF
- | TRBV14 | CASSQERYSYGNTIYF
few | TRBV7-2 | CASSRDRGRGTDTQYF
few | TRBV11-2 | CASSLGRDPPSRDF
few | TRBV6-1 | CASLDDALNHEQYF
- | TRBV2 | CASSGLGQGAKYEQYF
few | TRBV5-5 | CASSRASTRGSSYNSPLHF
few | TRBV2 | CASTYRDYSGNTIYF
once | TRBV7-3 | CASSLLPIPLAGAQNEQFF
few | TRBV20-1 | CSARSLAVVF
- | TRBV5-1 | CASSPNGAYGELFF
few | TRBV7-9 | CASSSDGTSYEQYF
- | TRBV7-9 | CASSVRQQNTEAFF
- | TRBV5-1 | CASSLGPLTGYGYTF
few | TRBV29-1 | CSVEGTSNYGYTF
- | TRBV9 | CASSVDRRANEKLFF
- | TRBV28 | CASRTGTGTGYTF
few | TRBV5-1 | CASSLGQIEETQYF
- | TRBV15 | CATSRGAPQPQHF
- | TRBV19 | CATRGTASTDTQYF
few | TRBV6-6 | CASSPRDRGKVETQYF
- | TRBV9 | CASSVRGGTSTDTQYF
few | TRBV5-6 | CASSLAAAPSNQPQHF
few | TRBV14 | CASSQQAVKTGELFF
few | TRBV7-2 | CASSRTGGGDEQFF
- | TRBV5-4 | CASSRFWDTGELFF
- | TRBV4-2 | CASSRPIMGTEAFF
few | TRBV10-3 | CAISESGNYGYTF
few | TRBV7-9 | CASSSSSSSTGIF
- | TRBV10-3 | CAISEIQAFGYTF
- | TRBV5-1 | CASSSGQPYGYTF
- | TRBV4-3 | CASSQVAGSNRYGYTF
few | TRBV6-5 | CASSYGGGTEAFF
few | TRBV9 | CASSTRGGHADTQYF
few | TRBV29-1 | CSVAASGGDTQYF
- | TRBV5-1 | CASSLGQSMNTEAFF
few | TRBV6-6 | CASSALTGGWQETQYF
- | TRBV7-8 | CASSLASYSNQPQHF
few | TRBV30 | CAWQVPQAFF
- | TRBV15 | CATYDRNAWVFFTTVGAFF